The 30 T cell receptor beta chains in this list originate from one sample, sequenced in a study of blood T cell repertoires in COVID-19. Sequenced by immunoSEQ multiplex PCR; TCRdb stores in-frame clones only, minus some. The sample consists of fewer than 400,000 clones, 85% to 90% of them appearing once. Source material: PBMCs or T cells enriched from blood (not recorded which). The receptors were sampled from a man aged 25-40 years who had recovered from COVID-19.

The V gene is TRBV6-2 or TRBV6-3, the J gene TRBJ1-1; 10 nucleotides align to TRBD1. The germline gives CDR1 MNHEY, CDR2 SVGEGT. V lost 4 bases, J lost 9 bases, and 8 bases stayed unmatched. The CDR3 loop spans 14 amino acids. The CDR3 DNA reads TGTGCCAGCAGTTCCTCCGGACAGGGGGGGAAAGCTTTCTTT. It translates to CASSSSGQGGKAFF.

This chain uses TRBV5-1 with TRBJ1-5, with D perhaps TRBD1 (5 bases). The CDR3 covers 19 residues. Looked up from germline, CDR1 is SGHRS and CDR2 is YFSETQ. Trimming took off 10 bases at V and 2 bases at J, with 31 bases between the two ends. In DNA, the CDR3 is TGCGCCCCAACAATCTCGCCCCTAATCGCAGGGTTCCGCAATCAGCCCCAGCATTTT. Its protein product is CAPTISPLIAGFRNQPQHF.

V is TRBV15 and J is TRBJ2-5; D might be TRBD1 (5 bases). The CDR3 runs to 13 residues. Trimming pared 8 bases from V and 5 bases from J, leaving 15 bases between. Germline V gene data show CDR1 as LNHNV and CDR2 as YYDKDF (reference sequence). The CDR3 DNA follows: TGTGCCACCTCCAGGGTGGTAGGGGAGACCCAGTACTTC. The encoded protein is CATSRVVGETQYF.

This chain uses TRBV3-1 (or the pseudogene TRBV3-2) with TRBJ2-7; 8 bases align to TRBD2. Germline V gives CDR1 LGHDT, CDR2 YNNKEL (reference sequence). The trim removed 0 bases at V and 6 bases at J, leaving 7 bases unmatched. CDR3 length: 15 amino acids. CDR3 amino acids: CASSQEPGLVSEQYF. As DNA, the CDR3 is TGTGCCAGCAGCCAAGAGCCGGGACTAGTATCCGAGCAGTACTTC.

The CDR3 reads CASRGQTGDEKLFF. Written as DNA, the CDR3 is TGTGCCAGTCGGGGACAGACAGGGGATGAAAAACTGTTTTTT. The chain carries TRBV19 and TRBJ1-4, with 8 bases matching TRBD1. Trimming removed 8 bases from V and 6 bases from J; junction bases left unmatched: 8. Germline V lookup: CDR1 LNHDA, CDR2 SQIVND (reference sequence). The length of the CDR3 is 14 residues. Supplemented by reference TRBV19 and TRBJ1-4, the full variable domain reads DGGITQSPKYLFRKEGQNVTLSCEQNLNHDAMYWYRQDPGQGLRLIYYSQIVNDFQKGDIAEGYSVSREKKESFPLTVTSAQKNPTAFYLCASRGQTGDEKLFFGSGTQLSVL.

The chain is built from TRBV11-2 and TRBJ2-7; tentatively, D is TRBD2 (6 bases). The CDR3 is made up of 13 amino acids. Trimming stripped 4 bases from V and 2 bases from J, with 9 bases between. CDR1 is SGHAT and CDR2 is FQNNGV in the germline V gene. The DNA for the CDR3 is TGTGCCAGCAGCTCACTAGCCCCCTACGAGCAGTACTTC. Translating gives CASSSLAPYEQYF.

CDR3 DNA: TGTGCCAGTAGGGGTATTGGGACACTCTATGGCTACACCTTC. The encoded protein is CASRGIGTLYGYTF. The chain uses TRBV19 and TRBJ1-2, with D possibly being TRBD1 (6 bases). The CDR3 length is 14 residues. Germline-derived CDR1 and CDR2 are LNHDA and SQIVND (reference sequence). V was clipped by 6 bases and J by 4 bases, with 15 bases between them. Complete variable domain (other parts from reference TRBV19 and TRBJ1-2): DGGITQSPKYLFRKEGQNVTLSCEQNLNHDAMYWYRQDPGQGLRLIYYSQIVNDFQKGDIAEGYSVSREKKESFPLTVTSAQKNPTAFYLCASRGIGTLYGYTFGSGTRLTVV.

CDR3 nucleotides: TGTGCCAGCAGCCAGGGCCCGGGACACGGTAAAAACATTCAGTACTTC. It encodes CASSQGPGHGKNIQYF. The rearrangement uses TRBV3-1 (or the pseudogene TRBV3-2) and TRBJ2-4, with D possibly matching TRBD1 (6 bases). The V end lost 3 bases, the J end lost 4 bases, and 16 bases lay between the germline ends. There are 16 residues in the CDR3. Per the germline V gene, CDR1 is LGHDT and CDR2 is YNNKEL (reference sequence).

The chain combines TRBV2 with TRBJ1-1; possible D gene TRBD1, 5 bases. Germline CDR1 SNHLY, CDR2 FYNNEI. Trimming removed 7 bases from V and 2 bases from J, with 14 bases in between. This CDR3 contains 14 residues. The CDR3 DNA reads as TGTGCCAGCAAAAGTGTCAGGGCAAACACTGAAGCTTTCTTT. This encodes CASKSVRANTEAFF.

The chain carries TRBV19 and TRBJ2-7; TRBD1 matches 7 bases. Trimming at V came to 5 bases and at J to 6 bases, leaving 13 bases not matched to a gene. CDR1 is LNHDA and CDR2 is SQIVND in the germline V gene (reference sequence). This CDR3 is built from 15 residues. CDR3 DNA sequence: TGTGCCAGTAGTGGAACCGGGACAGTCTCGACCGAGCAGTACTTC. The encoded protein is CASSGTGTVSTEQYF.

The chain recombines TRBV5-1 with TRBJ2-2, with unresolved D. V lost 2 bases and J 5 bases, leaving 4 bases between the germline ends. The CDR3 covers 12 residues. CDR1 and CDR2 from the germline V gene are SGHRS and YFSETQ. CDR3 sequence (DNA): TGCGCCAGCAGCTTTACAACCGGGGAGCTGTTTTTT. Translated, it gives CASSFTTGELFF.

The chain couples TRBV19 to TRBJ1-5, with 10 bases identical to TRBD1. J was trimmed by 6 bases and V by 5 bases; bases with no gene match: 7. The CDR3 spans 15 residues. CDR1 LNHDA and CDR2 SQIVND come from the germline V gene (reference sequence). Here the CDR3 reads CASSVRTGGGQPQHF. The CDR3 bases are TGTGCCAGTAGTGTCCGGACAGGGGGTGGTCAGCCCCAGCATTTT. Filled out from reference TRBV19 and TRBJ1-5, the complete variable domain reads DGGITQSPKYLFRKEGQNVTLSCEQNLNHDAMYWYRQDPGQGLRLIYYSQIVNDFQKGDIAEGYSVSREKKESFPLTVTSAQKNPTAFYLCASSVRTGGGQPQHFGDGTRLSIL.

As DNA, the CDR3 is TGTGCCACCGCCCGGACTGCTTATCAGCCCCAGCATTTT. Its translation: CATARTAYQPQHF. The V call is TRBV19, the J call TRBJ1-5; D gene ambiguous. Germline CDR1 reads LNHDA; CDR2 reads SQIVND (reference sequence). Trimming took off 10 bases at V and 5 bases at J, with 15 bases between the two ends. The CDR3 is made up of 13 amino acids.

This clone was observed a single time. The junction and the germline gene differ at one end; a read error may be behind it. This rearrangement joins TRBV11-2 to TRBJ2-5; D perhaps matches TRBD2 (6 bases). This CDR3 is 15 amino acids long. CDR1 and CDR2 (germline): SGHAT, FQNNGV. The CDR3 bases are TGTGCCAGCAGCATAGAAATAGCGGTTCAAGAGACCCAGTACTTC. Amino acid sequence: CASSIEIAVQETQYF.

The chain couples TRBV5-5 to TRBJ1-5; 10 bases fit TRBD1. CDR1 and CDR2 (germline): SGHKS, YYEKEE (reference sequence). The length of the CDR3 is 15 residues. Germline trimming cut 4 bases from V and 11 bases from J; bases unmatched to any gene: 12. CDR3 residues: CASSPSPGTGDAQHF. CDR3 DNA sequence: TGTGCCAGCAGCCCGAGTCCCGGGACAGGGGATGCCCAGCATTTT.

The chain joins TRBV11-2 to TRBJ2-1; TRBD1 might be the D (5 bases). Germline V gene lookup returns CDR1 SGHAT and CDR2 FQNNGV. V was shortened by 3 bases and J by 7 bases, with 10 bases between the two germline ends. The CDR3 sequence is 13 residues long. In DNA, the CDR3 is TGTGCCAGCAGCTTGAGCCAGGGAAATGAGCAGTTCTTC. It encodes CASSLSQGNEQFF.

V is TRBV4-1 and J is TRBJ2-7, with D tentatively TRBD1 (7 bases). In germline, CDR1 is MGHRA, CDR2 YSYEKL. Trimming took 1 base from V and 3 from J, leaving 13 bases between them. The CDR3 is 15 residues long. This CDR3 is CASSQVAQGGYEQYF. CDR3 sequence (DNA): TGCGCCAGCAGCCAAGTGGCCCAGGGGGGCTACGAGCAGTACTTC.

This chain connects TRBV5-1 to TRBJ2-7, with D uncertain. This CDR3 region has 14 residues. The V and J ends lost 4 bases and 6 bases respectively, with 17 bases between them. Germline CDR1 reads SGHRS; CDR2 reads YFSETQ. CDR3 region: CASSTTRGPPEQYF. DNA of the CDR3: TGCGCCAGCAGCACAACTCGTGGGCCGCCCGAGCAGTACTTC.

This sequence joins TRBV21-1 and TRBJ1-2; TRBD1, the D gene given by the table, was not confirmed from the DNA. TRBV21-1 constitutes a pseudogene. This CDR3 spans 13 amino acids. The CDR3 bases are TGTGAAATAGGGGGACAGGGGAATAATGGCTACACCTTC. Protein product: CEIGGQGNNGYTF.

The V gene is TRBV5-1, the J gene TRBJ1-5; TRBD1 might be the D (6 bases). Germline CDR1 and CDR2: SGHRS and YFSETQ. Between the trimmed V and J ends, which lost 6 bases and 3 bases, there was a span of 16 bases. The CDR3 runs to 15 residues. The chain's CDR3 is CASTPAQGNNQPQHF. In nucleotides, the CDR3 is TGCGCCAGCACCCCGGCGCAGGGGAACAATCAGCCCCAGCATTTT.

This chain uses TRBV5-1 with TRBJ1-6, with 8 bases lining up with TRBD1. This CDR3 is built from 17 residues. Germline V gives CDR1 SGHRS, CDR2 YFSETQ. Losses at the gene ends were 4 bases for V and 5 bases for J; bases not matched to a gene: 11. DNA for the CDR3: TGCGCCAGCAGCCACGCGACTACAGGGGGAAATAATTCACCCCTCCACTTT. It codes for CASSHATTGGNNSPLHF.

The rearrangement joins TRBV7-9 to TRBJ2-3; no clear D. Germline V gives CDR1 SEHNR, CDR2 FQNEAQ (reference sequence). The CDR3 is made up of 12 amino acids. Trimming left V 2 bases short and J 4 bases short, with 4 bases between. The chain's CDR3 is CASSLLADTQYF. Written as DNA, the CDR3 is TGTGCCAGCAGCTTATTAGCAGATACGCAGTATTTT. Full variable domain (outside the CDR3, taken from reference TRBV7-9 and TRBJ2-3): DTGVSQNPRHKITKRGQNVTFRCDPISEHNRLYWYRQTLGQGPEFLTYFQNEAQLEKSRLLSDRFSAERPKGSFSTLEIQRTEQGDSAMYLCASSLLADTQYFGPGTRLTVL.

The CDR3 sequence is CASSLDRFNYGYTF. The CDR3 region has the DNA TGTGCCAGCAGCTTAGATCGGTTTAACTATGGCTACACCTTC. This chain connects TRBV7-8 to TRBJ1-2; D remains unclear. This CDR3 has 14 amino acids. The germline V gene has CDR1 SGHVS and CDR2 FQNEAQ. V was trimmed by 1 base and J by 1 base, leaving 7 bases between them.

The chain recombines TRBV24-1 with TRBJ2-2, with 9 positions matching TRBD2. CDR1 is KGHDR and CDR2 is SFDVKD in the germline V gene. This CDR3 has 17 residues. V trimming: 7 bases; J trimming: 0 bases; junction bases outside the gene matches: 8. Written as DNA, the CDR3 is TGTGCCACCAGCTCTCGCGGGAGGGGTTCGAACACCGGGGAGCTGTTTTTT. This gives the protein CATSSRGRGSNTGELFF.

The rearrangement joins TRBV6-5 to TRBJ1-2; 9 positions match TRBD1. In germline, CDR1 is MNHEY, CDR2 SVGAGI. V was pared by 5 bases and J by 7 bases, with 11 bases of the junction left unmatched. The CDR3 is 15 residues long. The CDR3 bases are TGTGCCAGCAGTAGACCGGGACAGGGACAGATTGGCTACACCTTC. Protein: CASSRPGQGQIGYTF.

CDR3: CASSREQYYGYTF. The CDR3 nucleotides read TGTGCCAGCAGTCGGGAACAGTACTATGGCTACACCTTC. This chain joins TRBV6-5 and TRBJ1-2; D is undetermined. The V gene lost 5 bases and the J gene lost 3 bases, with 10 bases spanning the gap. The germline gives CDR1 MNHEY, CDR2 SVGAGI. The CDR3 runs to 13 residues.

This clone is a singleton in its sample. The CDR3 nucleotides read TGTGCCAGCAGCAAAGATTGTCGGACAGGCGCTAACTATGGCTACACCTTC. This gives the protein CASSKDCRTGANYGYTF. The gene calls are TRBV21-1 and TRBJ1-2; the table gives TRBD1 as D, unverified against the DNA. TRBV21-1 is a documented pseudogene. The CDR3 has 17 amino acids.

The gene calls are TRBV6-4 and TRBJ2-3; possible D gene TRBD1, 8 bases. CDR3 size: 14 residues. The germline V and J ends were trimmed by 6 bases and 4 bases, with 14 bases remaining between them. In germline, CDR1 is MRHNA, CDR2 SNTAGT. CDR3 nucleotide sequence: TGTGCCAGCAGATCACAGGGGGGGGCAGATACGCAGTATTTT. It specifies CASRSQGGADTQYF.

This clone was observed once. This chain connects TRBV11-2 to TRBJ2-2; TRBD2 matches at 8 bases. V shed 5 bases, J shed 0 bases, and the junction held 5 bases outside the gene matches. CDR1 SGHAT and CDR2 FQNNGV come from the germline V gene. The CDR3 runs 16 residues. The CDR3 DNA reads TGTGCCAGCAGCCTTTTAGCGGGACCGAACACCGGGGAGCTGTTTTTT. Translated: CASSLLAGPNTGELFF.

The CDR3 DNA is TGTGCCAGCAGCGGGGACAGGGCTGTAAGGACTGAGCAGTTCTTC. Amino acids: CASSGDRAVRTEQFF. J is TRBJ2-1 and V is TRBV7-2; 9 nucleotides agree with TRBD1. The ends lost 5 bases at V and 9 bases at J; junction bases unmatched: 11. This CDR3 region has 15 residues. Germline V gene lookup returns CDR1 SGHTA and CDR2 FQGNSA.